The 2 T cell receptor beta chains given below trace back to one sample, sequenced in a study of human T cells and chemical hapten exposure. TCRdb re-called the RACE reads through MiXCR, storing one row per CDR3 protein. The data show roughly 96,000 distinct CDR3 sequences, approximately 9.3% seen once. The time point is: patch test 2, 6 weeks after DPC sensitization. Described treatment: therapeutic diphenylcyclopropenone sensitization with weekly scalp DPC. The sequences come from whole blood, collected in connection with sensitization to the hapten diphenylcyclopropenone (DPC). The receptor source for this set is a woman aged 40-49 years with alopecia areata. Some clones in this sample may be carry-over from other donors' samples.

The chain couples TRBV3-1 to TRBJ1-2, with no clear D. V lost 2 bases to trimming and J lost 6 bases, with 10 bases between them. There are 13 residues in the CDR3. Germline lookup yields CDR1 LGHDT and CDR2 YNNKEL (reference sequence). CDR3 loop: CASSQNRLHGYTF. The CDR3, as DNA: TGTGCCAGCAGCCAAAACCGACTACATGGCTACACCTTC.

The sample holds many counts of this clonotype. The V gene is TRBV11-2, the J gene TRBJ1-6, with D possibly TRBD1 on 6 matching bases. The CDR3 consists of 15 residues. V shed 5 bases and J shed 1 base, with 9 bases lying between them. The germline V gene encodes CDR1 SGHAT and CDR2 FQNNGV. The CDR3 sequence is CASSPQGSYNSPLHF. The DNA of the CDR3 is TGTGCCAGCAGCCCACAGGGATCCTATAATTCACCCCTCCACTTT.